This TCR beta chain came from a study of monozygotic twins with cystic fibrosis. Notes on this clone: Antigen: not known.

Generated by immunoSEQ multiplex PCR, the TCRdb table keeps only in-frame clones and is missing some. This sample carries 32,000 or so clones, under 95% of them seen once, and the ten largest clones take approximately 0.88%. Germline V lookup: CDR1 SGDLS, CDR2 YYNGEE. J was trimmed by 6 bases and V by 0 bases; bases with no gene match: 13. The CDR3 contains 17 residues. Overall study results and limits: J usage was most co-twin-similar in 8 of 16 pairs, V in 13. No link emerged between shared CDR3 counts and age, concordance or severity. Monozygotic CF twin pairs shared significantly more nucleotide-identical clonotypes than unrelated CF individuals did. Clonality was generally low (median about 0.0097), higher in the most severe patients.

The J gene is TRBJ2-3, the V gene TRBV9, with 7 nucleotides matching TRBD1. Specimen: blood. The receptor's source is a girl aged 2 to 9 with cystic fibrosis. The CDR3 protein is CASSVGRGTTAADTQYF. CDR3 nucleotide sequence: TGTGCCAGCAGCGTAGGCAGGGGGACAACCGCCGCGGATACGCAGTATTTT.